This TCR beta chain is drawn from a study of blood T cell repertoires in COVID-19. Background on the study: Italy, Spain and the United States were the sources of the convalescent and acute COVID-19 samples.

Germline CDR1 and CDR2: SGHAT and FQNNGV. The ends were cut back, 5 bases at V and 1 base at J, with 8 bases in the middle. CDR3 length: 14 amino acids. The protocol was immunoSEQ multiplex PCR, while the TCRdb copy is restricted to in-frame clones and leaves out a portion. The data hold some 150,000 clones, with around 84% observed a single time. The genes are TRBV11-2 and TRBJ2-2; D remains ambiguous. The receptor was isolated from a woman aged 55-70 years with acute or convalescent COVID-19. The sequencing sample was made of peripheral blood. For the CDR3, the DNA is TGTGCCAGCAGCCCACTCCGGAACACCGGGGAGCTGTTTTTT. As protein: CASSPLRNTGELFF.